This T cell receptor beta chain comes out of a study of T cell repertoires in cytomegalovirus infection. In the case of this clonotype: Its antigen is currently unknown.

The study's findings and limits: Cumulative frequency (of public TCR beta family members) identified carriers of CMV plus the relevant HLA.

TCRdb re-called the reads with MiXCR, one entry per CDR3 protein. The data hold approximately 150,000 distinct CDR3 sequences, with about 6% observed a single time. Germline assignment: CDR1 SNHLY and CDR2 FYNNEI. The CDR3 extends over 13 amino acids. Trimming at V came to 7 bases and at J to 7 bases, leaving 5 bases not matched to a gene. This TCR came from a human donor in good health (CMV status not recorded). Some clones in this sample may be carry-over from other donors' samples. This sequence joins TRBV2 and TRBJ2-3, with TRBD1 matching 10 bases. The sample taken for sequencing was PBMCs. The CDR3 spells CASTRDRGHTQYF. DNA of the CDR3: TGTGCCAGCACTAGGGACAGGGGACATACGCAGTATTTT.